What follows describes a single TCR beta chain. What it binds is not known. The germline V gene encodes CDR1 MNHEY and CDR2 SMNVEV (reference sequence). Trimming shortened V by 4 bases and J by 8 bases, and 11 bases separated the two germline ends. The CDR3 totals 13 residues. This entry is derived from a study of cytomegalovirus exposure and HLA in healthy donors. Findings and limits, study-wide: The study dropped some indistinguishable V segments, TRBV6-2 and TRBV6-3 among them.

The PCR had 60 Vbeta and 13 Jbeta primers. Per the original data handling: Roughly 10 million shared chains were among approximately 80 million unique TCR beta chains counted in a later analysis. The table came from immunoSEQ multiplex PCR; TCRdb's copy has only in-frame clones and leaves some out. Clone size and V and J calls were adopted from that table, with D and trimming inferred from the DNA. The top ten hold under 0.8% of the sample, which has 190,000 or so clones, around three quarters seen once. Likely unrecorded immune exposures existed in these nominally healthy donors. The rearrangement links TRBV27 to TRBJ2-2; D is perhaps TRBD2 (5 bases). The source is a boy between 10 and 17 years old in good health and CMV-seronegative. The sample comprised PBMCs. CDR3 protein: CASSSWTGGELFF. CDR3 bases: TGTGCCAGCAGTTCCTGGACGGGGGGGGAGCTGTTTTTT.